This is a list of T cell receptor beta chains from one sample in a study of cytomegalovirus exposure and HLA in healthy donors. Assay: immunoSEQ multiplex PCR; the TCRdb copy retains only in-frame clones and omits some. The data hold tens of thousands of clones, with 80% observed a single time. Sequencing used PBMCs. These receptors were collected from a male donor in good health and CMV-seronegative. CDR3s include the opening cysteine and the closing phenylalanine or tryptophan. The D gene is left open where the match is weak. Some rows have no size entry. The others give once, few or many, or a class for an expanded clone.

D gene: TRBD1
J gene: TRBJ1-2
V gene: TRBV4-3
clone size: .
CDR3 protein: CASSRDRSYGYTF
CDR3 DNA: TGCGCCAGCAGTCGGGACAGGAGCTATGGCTACACCTTC

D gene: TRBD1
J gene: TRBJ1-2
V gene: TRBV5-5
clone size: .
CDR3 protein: CASSLGIGQALDYGYTF
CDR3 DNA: TGTGCCAGCAGCTTGGGTATCGGACAGGCCTTAGACTATGGCTACACCTTC

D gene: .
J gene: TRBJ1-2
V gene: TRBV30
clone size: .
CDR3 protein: CAWSTGSAGYGYPF
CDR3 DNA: TGTGCCTGGAGTACGGGCTCGGCAGGGTATGGCTACCCCTTC

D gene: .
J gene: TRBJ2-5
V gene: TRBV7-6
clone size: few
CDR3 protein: CASSFGGGGETQYF
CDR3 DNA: TGTGCCAGCAGCTTCGGGGGTGGCGGAGAGACCCAGTACTTC

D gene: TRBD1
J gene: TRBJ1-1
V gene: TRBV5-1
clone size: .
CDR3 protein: CASSSGQGAMNTEAFF
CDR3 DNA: TGCGCCAGCAGCTCAGGACAGGGAGCAATGAACACTGAAGCTTTCTTT

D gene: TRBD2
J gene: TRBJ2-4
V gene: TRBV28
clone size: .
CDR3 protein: CASLAGGSWNIQYF
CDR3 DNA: TGTGCCAGTCTAGCGGGAGGGTCATGGAACATTCAGTACTTC

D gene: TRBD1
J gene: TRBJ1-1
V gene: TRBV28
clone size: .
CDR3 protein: CASSRGGYTEAFF
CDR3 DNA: TGTGCCAGCAGTCGAGGGGGCTACACTGAAGCTTTCTTT

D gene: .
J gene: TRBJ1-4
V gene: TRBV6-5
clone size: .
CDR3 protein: CASSYAVEEKLFF
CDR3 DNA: TGTGCCAGCAGTTACGCGGTAGAGGAAAAACTGTTTTTT

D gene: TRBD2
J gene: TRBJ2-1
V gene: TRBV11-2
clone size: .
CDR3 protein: CASSLLAGQSNEQFF
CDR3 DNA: TGTGCCAGCAGCTTACTAGCGGGACAATCTAATGAGCAGTTCTTC

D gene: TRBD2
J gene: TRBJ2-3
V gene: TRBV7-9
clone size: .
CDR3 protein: CASSPAGGGTDTQYF
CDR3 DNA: TGTGCCAGCAGCCCAGCGGGAGGCGGCACAGATACGCAGTATTTT

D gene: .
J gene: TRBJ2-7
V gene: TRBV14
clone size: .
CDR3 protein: CASSPGGARHYEQYF
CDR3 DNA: TGTGCCAGCAGCCCCGGGGGAGCGAGACACTACGAGCAGTACTTC

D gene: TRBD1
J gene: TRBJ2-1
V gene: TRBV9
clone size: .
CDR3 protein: CASSVTGGNNEQFF
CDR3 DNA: TGTGCCAGCAGCGTTACAGGGGGTAACAATGAGCAGTTCTTC

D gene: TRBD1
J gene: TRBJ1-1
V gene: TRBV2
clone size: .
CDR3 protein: CASSDVAGGTEAFF
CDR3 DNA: TGTGCCAGCAGTGATGTGGCAGGGGGCACTGAAGCTTTCTTT

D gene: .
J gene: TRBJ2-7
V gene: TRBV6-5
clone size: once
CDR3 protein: CASSFQTVSEQYF
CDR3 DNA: TGTGCCAGCAGTTTCCAGACAGTCTCCGAGCAGTACTTC

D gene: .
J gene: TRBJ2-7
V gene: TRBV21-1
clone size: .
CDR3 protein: CASYLVYEQYF
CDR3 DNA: TGTGCCAGTTATCTAGTCTACGAGCAGTACTTC

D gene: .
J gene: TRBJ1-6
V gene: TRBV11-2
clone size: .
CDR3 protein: CASRRGFLSPLHF
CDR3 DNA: TGTGCCAGCAGACGGGGTTTCCTCTCACCCCTCCACTTT

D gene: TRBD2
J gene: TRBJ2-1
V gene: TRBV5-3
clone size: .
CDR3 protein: CARSLAAGGFNEQFF
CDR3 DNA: TGTGCCAGAAGCTTAGCGGCGGGAGGGTTTAATGAGCAGTTCTTC

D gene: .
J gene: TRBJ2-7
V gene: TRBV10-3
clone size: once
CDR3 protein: CAISATRDSTYEQYF
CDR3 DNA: TGTGCCATCAGTGCGACCCGGGACTCTACCTACGAGCAGTACTTC

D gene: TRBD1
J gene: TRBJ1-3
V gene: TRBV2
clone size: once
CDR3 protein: CASSLDRGRNTVYF
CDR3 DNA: TGTGCCAGCAGCCTGGACAGGGGGCGGAACACCGTATATTTT

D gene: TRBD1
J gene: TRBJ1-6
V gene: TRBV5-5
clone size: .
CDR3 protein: CASSTGAANSPLHF
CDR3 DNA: TGTGCCAGCAGTACAGGGGCAGCTAATTCACCCCTCCACTTT

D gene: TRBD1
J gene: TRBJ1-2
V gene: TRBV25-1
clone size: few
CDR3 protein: CASSASPGQGGNGYTF
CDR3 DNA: TGTGCCAGCAGTGCTAGTCCCGGACAGGGGGGTAATGGCTACACCTTC

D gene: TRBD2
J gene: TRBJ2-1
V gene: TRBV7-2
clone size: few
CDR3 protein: CASSLLGGLAGRYNEQFF
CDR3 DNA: TGTGCCAGCAGCTTACTCGGTGGTCTAGCGGGGAGGTACAATGAGCAGTTCTTC

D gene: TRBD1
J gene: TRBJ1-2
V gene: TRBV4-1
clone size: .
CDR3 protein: CASSQATGQAYGYTF
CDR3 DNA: TGCGCCAGCAGCCAAGCGACGGGACAGGCTTATGGCTACACCTTC

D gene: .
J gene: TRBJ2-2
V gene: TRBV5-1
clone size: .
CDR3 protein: CASSPRTASTGELFF
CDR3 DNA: TGCGCCAGCAGCCCACGGACAGCCTCGACCGGGGAGCTGTTTTTT

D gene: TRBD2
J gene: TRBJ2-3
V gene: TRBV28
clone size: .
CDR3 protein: CASSPGLAGVGGTDTQYF
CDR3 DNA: TGTGCCAGCAGCCCGGGACTAGCGGGAGTGGGGGGCACAGATACGCAGTATTTT

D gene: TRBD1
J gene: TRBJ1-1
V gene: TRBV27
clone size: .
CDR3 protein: CASSNRGEAFF
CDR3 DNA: TGTGCCAGCAGTAACAGGGGGGAAGCTTTCTTT

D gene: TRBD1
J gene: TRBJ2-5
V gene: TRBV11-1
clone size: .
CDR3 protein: CASSFDRGGETQYF
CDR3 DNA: TGTGCCAGCAGCTTCGACAGGGGGGGAGAGACCCAGTACTTC

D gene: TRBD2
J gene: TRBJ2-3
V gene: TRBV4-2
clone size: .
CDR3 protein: CASSQDLTSGGSTDTQYF
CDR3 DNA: TGTGCCAGCAGCCAAGACCTAACTAGCGGGGGGAGCACAGATACGCAGTATTTT

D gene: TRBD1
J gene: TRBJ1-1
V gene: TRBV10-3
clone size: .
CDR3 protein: CAIRLDRDTEAFF
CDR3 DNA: TGTGCCATCAGGTTGGACAGGGACACTGAAGCTTTCTTT

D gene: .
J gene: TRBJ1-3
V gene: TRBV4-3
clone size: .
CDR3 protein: CASSPGQGNTVYF
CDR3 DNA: TGCGCCAGCAGCCCCGGGCAGGGAAACACCGTATATTTT

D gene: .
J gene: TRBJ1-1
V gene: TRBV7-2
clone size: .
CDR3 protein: CASSLDPGGRPNTEAFF
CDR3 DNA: TGTGCCAGCAGCTTAGATCCCGGCGGTAGGCCGAACACTGAAGCTTTCTTT

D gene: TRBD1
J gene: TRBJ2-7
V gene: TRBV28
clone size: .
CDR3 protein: CASSTPDRGEQYF
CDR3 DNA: TGTGCCAGCAGTACCCCGGACAGGGGCGAGCAGTACTTC

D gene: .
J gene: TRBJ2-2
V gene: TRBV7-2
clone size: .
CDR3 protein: CASSFNRVSGELFF
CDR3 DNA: TGTGCCAGCAGCTTCAACAGGGTTTCCGGGGAGCTGTTTTTT

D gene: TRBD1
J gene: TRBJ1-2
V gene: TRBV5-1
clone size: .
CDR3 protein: CASSLGQGYGEGYTF
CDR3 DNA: TGCGCCAGCAGCTTGGGACAGGGATATGGAGAAGGCTACACCTTC

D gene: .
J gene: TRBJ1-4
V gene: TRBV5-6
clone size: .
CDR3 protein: CASSLGRAEKLFF
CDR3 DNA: TGTGCCAGCAGCTTAGGGCGGGCTGAAAAACTGTTTTTT

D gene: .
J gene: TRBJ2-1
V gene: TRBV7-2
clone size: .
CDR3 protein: CASSPRGGGFEQFF
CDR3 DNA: TGTGCCAGCAGCCCTCGTGGAGGGGGCTTTGAGCAGTTCTTC

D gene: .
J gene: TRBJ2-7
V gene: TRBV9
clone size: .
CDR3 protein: CASSVGGLGEQYF
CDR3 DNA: TGTGCCAGCAGCGTGGGGGGTTTGGGCGAGCAGTACTTC

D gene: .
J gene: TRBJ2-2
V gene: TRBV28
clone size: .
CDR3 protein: CASSLGQNTGELFF
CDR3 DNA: TGTGCCAGCAGTTTAGGACAGAACACCGGGGAGCTGTTTTTT

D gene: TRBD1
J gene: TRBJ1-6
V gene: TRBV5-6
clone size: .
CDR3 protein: CASSVRGRSPLHF
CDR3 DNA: TGTGCCAGCAGCGTCAGGGGGCGTTCACCCCTCCACTTT

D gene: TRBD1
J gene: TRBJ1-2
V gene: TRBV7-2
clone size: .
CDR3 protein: CASSLGRDRDYGYTF
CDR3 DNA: TGTGCCAGCAGCTTAGGCCGGGACAGGGACTATGGCTACACCTTC

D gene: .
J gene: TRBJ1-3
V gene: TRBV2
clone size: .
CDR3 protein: CASKQGHSGNTIYF
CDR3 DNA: TGTGCCAGCAAGCAGGGCCACTCTGGAAACACCATATATTTT

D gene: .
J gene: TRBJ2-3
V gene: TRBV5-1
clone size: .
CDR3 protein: CASSLGRGATDTQYF
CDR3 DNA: TGCGCCAGCAGCTTAGGGAGGGGGGCCACAGATACGCAGTATTTT

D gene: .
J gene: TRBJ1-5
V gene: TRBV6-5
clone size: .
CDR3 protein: CASSSYYDSNQPQNF
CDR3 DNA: TGTGCCAGCAGTTCTTACTACGATAGCAATCAGCCCCAGAATTTT

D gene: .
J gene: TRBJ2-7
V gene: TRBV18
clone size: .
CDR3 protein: CASSPQEVMELESYEQYF
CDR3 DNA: TGTGCCAGCTCACCACAGGAGGTTATGGAACTAGAGAGCTACGAGCAGTACTTC

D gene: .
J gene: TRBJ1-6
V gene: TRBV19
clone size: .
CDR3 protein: CASRHLLVGPRNSPLHF
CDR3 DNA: TGTGCCAGTAGACACCTATTGGTCGGCCCCAGGAATTCACCCCTCCACTTT

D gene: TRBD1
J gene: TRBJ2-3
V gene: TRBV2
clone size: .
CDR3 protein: CATGQASADTQYF
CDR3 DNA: TGTGCCACCGGACAGGCCTCGGCAGATACGCAGTATTTT

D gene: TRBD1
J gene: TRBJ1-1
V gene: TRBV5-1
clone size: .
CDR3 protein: CASSLDIGQVAGFF
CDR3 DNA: TGCGCCAGCAGCTTGGATATAGGACAGGTGGCGGGTTTCTTT

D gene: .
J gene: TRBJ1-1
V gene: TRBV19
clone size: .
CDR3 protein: CASSIDGGWDTEAFF
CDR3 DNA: TGTGCCAGTAGTATAGATGGGGGCTGGGACACTGAAGCTTTCTTT

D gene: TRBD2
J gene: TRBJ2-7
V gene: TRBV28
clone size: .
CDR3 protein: CASSGLAGGEQYF
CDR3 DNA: TGTGCCAGCAGTGGACTAGCGGGAGGCGAGCAGTACTTC

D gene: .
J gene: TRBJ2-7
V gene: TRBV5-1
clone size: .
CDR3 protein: CASSFAGQTPSKEEYF
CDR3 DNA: TGCGCCAGCAGCTTCGCAGGACAGACCCCTTCTAAAGAGGAGTACTTC

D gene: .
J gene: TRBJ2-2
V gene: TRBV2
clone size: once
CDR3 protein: CASSPSVVFDTGELFF
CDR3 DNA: TGTGCCAGCAGTCCTAGCGTGGTGTTTGACACCGGGGAGCTGTTTTTT